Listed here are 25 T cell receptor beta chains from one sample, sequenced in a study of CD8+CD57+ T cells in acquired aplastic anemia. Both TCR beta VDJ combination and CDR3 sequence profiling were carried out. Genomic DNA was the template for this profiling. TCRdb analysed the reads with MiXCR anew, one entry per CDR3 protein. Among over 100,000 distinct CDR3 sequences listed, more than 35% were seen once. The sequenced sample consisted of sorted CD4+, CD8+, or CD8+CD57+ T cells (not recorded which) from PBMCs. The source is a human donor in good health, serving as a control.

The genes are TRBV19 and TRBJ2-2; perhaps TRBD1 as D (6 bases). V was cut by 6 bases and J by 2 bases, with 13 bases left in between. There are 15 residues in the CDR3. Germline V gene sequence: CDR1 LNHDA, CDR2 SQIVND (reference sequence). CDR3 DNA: TGTGCCAGTAGGCCCCAGGGGAGTAACACCGGGGAGCTGTTTTTT. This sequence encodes CASRPQGSNTGELFF.

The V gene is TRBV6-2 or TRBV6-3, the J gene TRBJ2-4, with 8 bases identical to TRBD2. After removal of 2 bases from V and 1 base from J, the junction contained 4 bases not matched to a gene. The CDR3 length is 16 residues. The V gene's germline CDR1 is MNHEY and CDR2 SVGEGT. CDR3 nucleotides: TGTGCCAGCAGTTACGCAGCGGGGGACGCCAAAAACATTCAGTACTTC. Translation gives CASSYAAGDAKNIQYF.

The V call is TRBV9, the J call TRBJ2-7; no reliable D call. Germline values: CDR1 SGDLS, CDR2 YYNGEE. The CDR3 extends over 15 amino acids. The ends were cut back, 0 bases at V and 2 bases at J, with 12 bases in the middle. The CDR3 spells CASSVGTDGTYEQYF. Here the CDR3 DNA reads TGTGCCAGCAGCGTAGGTACGGACGGAACCTACGAGCAGTACTTC.

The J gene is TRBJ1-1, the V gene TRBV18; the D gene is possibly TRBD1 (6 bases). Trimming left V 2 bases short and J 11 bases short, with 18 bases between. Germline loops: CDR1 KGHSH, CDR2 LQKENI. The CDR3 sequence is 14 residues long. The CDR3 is CASSPTNRAGAAFF. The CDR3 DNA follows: TGTGCCAGCTCACCAACCAATCGGGCAGGGGCGGCTTTCTTT.

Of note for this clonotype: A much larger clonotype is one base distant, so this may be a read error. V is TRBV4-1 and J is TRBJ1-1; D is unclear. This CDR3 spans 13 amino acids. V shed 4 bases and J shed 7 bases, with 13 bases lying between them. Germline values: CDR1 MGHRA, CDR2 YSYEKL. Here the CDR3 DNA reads TGCGCCAGCAGCCCCCCTTCCCTGGTTGAAGCTTTCTTT. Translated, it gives CASSPPSLVEAFF.

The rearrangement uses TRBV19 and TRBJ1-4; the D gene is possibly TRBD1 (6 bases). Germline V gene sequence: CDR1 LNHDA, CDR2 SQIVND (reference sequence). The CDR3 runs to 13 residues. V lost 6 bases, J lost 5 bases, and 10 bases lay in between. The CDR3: CASRTGENEKLFF. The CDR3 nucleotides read TGTGCCAGTAGGACAGGAGAGAATGAAAAACTGTTTTTT.

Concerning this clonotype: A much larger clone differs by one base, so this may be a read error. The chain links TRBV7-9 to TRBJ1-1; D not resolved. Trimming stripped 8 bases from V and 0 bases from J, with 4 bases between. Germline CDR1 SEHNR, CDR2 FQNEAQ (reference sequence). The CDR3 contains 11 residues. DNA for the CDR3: TGTGCCAGCGGGATGAACACTGAAGCTTTCTTT. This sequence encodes CASGMNTEAFF.

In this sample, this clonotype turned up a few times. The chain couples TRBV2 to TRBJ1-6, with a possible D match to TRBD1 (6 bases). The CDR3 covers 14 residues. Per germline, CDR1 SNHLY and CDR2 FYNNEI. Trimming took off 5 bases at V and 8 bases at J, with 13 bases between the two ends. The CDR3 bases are TGTGCCAGCAGTTTACAGGGCCAGGATTCACCCCTCCACTTT. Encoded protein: CASSLQGQDSPLHF.

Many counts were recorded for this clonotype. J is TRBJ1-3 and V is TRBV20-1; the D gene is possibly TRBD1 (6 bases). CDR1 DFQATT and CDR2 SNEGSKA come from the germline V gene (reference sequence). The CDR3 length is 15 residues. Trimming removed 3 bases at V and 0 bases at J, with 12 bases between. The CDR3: CSARPGAYSGNTIYF. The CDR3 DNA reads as TGCAGTGCTAGGCCAGGGGCCTACTCTGGAAACACCATATATTTT.

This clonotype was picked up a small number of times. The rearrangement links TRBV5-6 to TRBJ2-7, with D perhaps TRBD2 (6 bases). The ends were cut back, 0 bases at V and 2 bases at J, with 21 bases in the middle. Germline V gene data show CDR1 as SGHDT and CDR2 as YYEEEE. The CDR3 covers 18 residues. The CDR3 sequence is CASSLALAGNTRPYEQYF. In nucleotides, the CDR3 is TGTGCCAGCAGCTTGGCACTAGCAGGGAATACTAGGCCCTACGAGCAGTACTTC.

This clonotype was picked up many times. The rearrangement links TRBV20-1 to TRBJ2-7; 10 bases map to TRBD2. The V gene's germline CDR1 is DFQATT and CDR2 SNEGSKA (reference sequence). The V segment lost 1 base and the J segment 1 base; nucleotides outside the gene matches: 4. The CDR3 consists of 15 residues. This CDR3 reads CSARVLAGASYEQYF. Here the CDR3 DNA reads TGCAGTGCTAGAGTCCTAGCGGGAGCGTCCTACGAGCAGTACTTC.

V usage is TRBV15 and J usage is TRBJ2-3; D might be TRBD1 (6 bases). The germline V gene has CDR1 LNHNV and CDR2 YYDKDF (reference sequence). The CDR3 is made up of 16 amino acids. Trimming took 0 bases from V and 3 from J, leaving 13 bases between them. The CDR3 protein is CATSRERATGTDTQYF. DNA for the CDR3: TGTGCCACCAGCAGAGAGCGGGCAACAGGGACAGATACGCAGTATTTT. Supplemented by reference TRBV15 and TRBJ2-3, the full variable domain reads DAMVIQNPRYQVTQFGKPVTLSCSQTLNHNVMYWYQQKSSQAPKLLFHYYDKDFNNEADTPDNFQSRRPNTSFCFLDIRSPGLGDTAMYLCATSRERATGTDTQYFGPGTRLTVL.

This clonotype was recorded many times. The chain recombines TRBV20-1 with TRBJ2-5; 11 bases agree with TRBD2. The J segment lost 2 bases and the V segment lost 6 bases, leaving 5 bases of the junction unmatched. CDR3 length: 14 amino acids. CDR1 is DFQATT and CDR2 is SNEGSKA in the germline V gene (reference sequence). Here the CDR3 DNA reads TGCAGTGCAGGTAGCGGGAGGGCTCAAGAGACCCAGTACTTC. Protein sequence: CSAGSGRAQETQYF.

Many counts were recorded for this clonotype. CDR3: CASSEAGEAETQYF. In nucleotides, the CDR3 is TGTGCCAGCAGTGAAGCGGGCGAGGCAGAGACCCAGTACTTC. This rearrangement joins TRBV6-1 to TRBJ2-5, with D uncertain. Germline CDR1 is MNHNS and CDR2 is SASEGT. This CDR3 has 14 residues. V gave up 0 bases and J gave up 4 bases, with 9 bases separating them.

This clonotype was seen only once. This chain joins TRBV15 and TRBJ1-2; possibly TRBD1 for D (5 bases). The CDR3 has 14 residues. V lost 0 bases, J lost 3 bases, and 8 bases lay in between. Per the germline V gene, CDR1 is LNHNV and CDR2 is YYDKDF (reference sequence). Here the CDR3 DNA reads TGTGCCACCAGCAGAGATGAGGGGTACTATGGCTACACCTTC. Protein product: CATSRDEGYYGYTF.

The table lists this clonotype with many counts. The CDR3 sequence: CASSSWDRETQYF. In DNA form, the CDR3 reads TGTGCCAGCAGCTCCTGGGACAGGGAGACCCAGTACTTC. The chain couples TRBV11-2 to TRBJ2-5; 8 bases are a match to TRBD1. CDR1 is SGHAT and CDR2 is FQNNGV in the germline V gene. Trimming took 4 bases from V and 5 from J; bases not matched to a gene: 3. CDR3 length: 13 residues.

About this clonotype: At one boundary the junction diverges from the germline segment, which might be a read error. CDR3 nucleotide sequence: TGTGCCATCGGTGAGTCGTTAGGGGGCTACGAGCAGTACTTC. The encoded protein is CAIGESLGGYEQYF. The J gene is TRBJ2-7, the V gene TRBV10-3, with TRBD1 as a possible D gene (6 bases). Germline V gene lookup returns CDR1 ENHRY and CDR2 SYGVKD. The CDR3 has 14 residues.

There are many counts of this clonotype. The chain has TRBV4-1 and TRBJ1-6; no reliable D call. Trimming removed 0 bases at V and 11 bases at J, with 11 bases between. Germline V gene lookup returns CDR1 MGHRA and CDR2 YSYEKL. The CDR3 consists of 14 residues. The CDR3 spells CASSQERDLAPLHF. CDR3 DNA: TGCGCCAGCAGCCAAGAGAGGGATTTGGCACCCCTCCACTTT.

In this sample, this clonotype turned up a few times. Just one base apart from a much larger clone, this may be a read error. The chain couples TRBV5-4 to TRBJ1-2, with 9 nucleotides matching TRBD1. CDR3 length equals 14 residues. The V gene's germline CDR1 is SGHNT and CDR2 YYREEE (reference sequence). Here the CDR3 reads CAGSSTGTGMSYTF. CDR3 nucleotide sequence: TGTGCCGGCAGCTCAACCGGGACAGGGATGTCGTACACCTTC. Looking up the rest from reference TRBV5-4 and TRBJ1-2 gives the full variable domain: ETGVTQSPTHLIKTRGQQVTLRCSSQSGHNTVSWYQQALGQGPQFIFQYYREEENGRGNFPPRFSGLQFPNYSSELNVNALELDDSALYLCAGSSTGTGMSYTFGSGTRLTVV.

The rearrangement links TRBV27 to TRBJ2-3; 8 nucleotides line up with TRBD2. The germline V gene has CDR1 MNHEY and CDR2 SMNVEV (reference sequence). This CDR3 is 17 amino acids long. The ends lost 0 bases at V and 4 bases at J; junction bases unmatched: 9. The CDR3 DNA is TGTGCCAGCAGTTTATCGGTCGGGAGGGCGGTCGCAGATACGCAGTATTTT. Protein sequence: CASSLSVGRAVADTQYF.

The CDR3 DNA sequence: TGTGCTACACTGGCAGGGGTGAACACCGGGGAGCTGTTTTTT. It specifies CATLAGVNTGELFF. V usage is TRBV7-2 and J usage is TRBJ2-2; D is perhaps TRBD1 (6 bases). Germline V gene lookup returns CDR1 SGHTA and CDR2 FQGNSA. The CDR3 consists of 14 residues.

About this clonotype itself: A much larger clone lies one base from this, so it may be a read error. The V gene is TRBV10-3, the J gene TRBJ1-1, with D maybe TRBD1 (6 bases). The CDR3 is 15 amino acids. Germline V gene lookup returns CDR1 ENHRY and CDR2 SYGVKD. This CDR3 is CAIKEQGGVGTEASF. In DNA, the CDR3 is TGTGCCATCAAGGAACAGGGAGGGGTTGGCACTGAAGCTTCCTTT.

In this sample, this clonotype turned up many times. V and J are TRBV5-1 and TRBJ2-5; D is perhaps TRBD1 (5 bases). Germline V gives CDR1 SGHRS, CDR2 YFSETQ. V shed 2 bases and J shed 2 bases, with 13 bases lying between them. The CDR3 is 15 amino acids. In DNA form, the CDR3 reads TGCGCCAGCAGCTTCTCGCCTCAGGGTCAAGAGACCCAGTACTTC. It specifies CASSFSPQGQETQYF.

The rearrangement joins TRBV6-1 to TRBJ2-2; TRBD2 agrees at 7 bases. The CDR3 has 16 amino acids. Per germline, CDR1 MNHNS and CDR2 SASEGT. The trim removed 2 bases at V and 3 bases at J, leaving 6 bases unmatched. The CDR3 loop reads CASSELWTRYTGELFF. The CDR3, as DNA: TGTGCCAGCAGTGAACTGTGGACTAGATACACCGGGGAGCTGTTTTTT.

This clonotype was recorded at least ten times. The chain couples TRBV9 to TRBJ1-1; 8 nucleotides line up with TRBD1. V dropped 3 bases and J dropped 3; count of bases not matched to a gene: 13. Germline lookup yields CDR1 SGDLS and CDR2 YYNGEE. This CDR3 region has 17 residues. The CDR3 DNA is TGTGCCAGCAGCGAGAGGGGCCGACAGGGGTGGGACACTGAAGCTTTCTTT. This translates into CASSERGRQGWDTEAFF.